The TCR beta chain under discussion was sequenced for a study of T cell responses to AZD1222 COVID-19 vaccine. The study, taken as a whole, reports: Repertoires were sampled only after the peak T cell response. Donors were chiefly white British, with a greater number of females, and clonal diversity was perhaps underestimated. Vaccine-associated CD4 TCRs ranged over spike, dominating at 160-218 and 743-854.

Method: immunoSEQ multiplex PCR; TCRdb's copy keeps in-frame clones and lacks some. The sample consists of 150,000 to 200,000 clones, approximately 92% of them appearing once. In this sample, this clone turned up once. The antigen is unknown. The clonotype was recovered from an adult who received the MenACWY meningococcal vaccine as a control. The sequencing here drew on peripheral blood, taken 28 days after the second dose of the MenACWY control vaccine.

The CDR3 is CASSIQTVSNTEAFF. DNA for the CDR3: TGTGCCAGCAGCATACAGACAGTTTCGAACACTGAAGCTTTCTTT. This sequence joins TRBV7-3 and TRBJ1-1; D is possibly TRBD1 (5 bases). Germline V gene data show CDR1 as SGHTA and CDR2 as FQGTGA. CDR3 length: 15 amino acids. V was trimmed by 5 bases and J by 1 base, leaving 14 bases between them.